This TCR beta chain was obtained from a study of T cells expressing NK-cell markers. At the level of the study: Among eight sequenced donors, seven carried HCMV seropositivity while one was seronegative.

Synthesis of TCR beta cDNA relied on 5'RACE template switching carrying UMIs. TCRdb re-called the 5' RACE reads and gives one entry per CDR3 protein, without DNA. This table holds 550,000 or so distinct CDR3 sequences. In germline, CDR1 is MNHEY, CDR2 SVGEGT. This CDR3 is built from 11 residues. On this clonotype: Its target is not known.

Findings and limits, study-wide: HCMV specificity of expanded NKG2C+ T cell clones remained unclear.

This chain links TRBV6-2 or TRBV6-3 with TRBJ2-1; TCRdb calls TRBD2, which cannot be checked without DNA. Sequencing input: blood T cells: a sorted CD56 or NKG2C T cell subset, CD4+ or CD8+ T cells, or bulk PBMC T cells (not recorded which). The sequence derives from a man between 18 and 29 years old in good health. CDR3 region: CASRTTLTSFF.